This T cell receptor (beta chain) was sequenced for a study of cytomegalovirus exposure and HLA in healthy donors (dated by TCRdb to 2015 to 2018). Regarding the study in general: In an earlier analysis of some 550 of the donors, about 260 Gb of sequence data and 100 million or so unique TCR beta sequences from approximately 180 million T cells were reported. The study aimed to test whether cataloging public T cell receptors could reveal signatures of past pathogen exposure. A later genetic analysis took genome-wide SNP genotypes for about three fifths of the 666 donors and used that subset as a discovery cohort. Class I and class II HLA loci were covered by the typing at four-digit resolution. In an earlier analysis of 587 of the donors, high-throughput TCR beta sequencing was used to judge whether each TCR beta V gene segment behaved as functional or pseudogenic. Among the roughly 370 genotyped donors, around 81% belonged to the genetic ancestry cluster associated with self-reported Caucasian donors. The T cell repertoires of 550 to 850 subjects were profiled by immunosequencing and related to cytomegalovirus serostatus. Alongside the repertoire data, information on donor age, sex, ethnicity and CMV serostatus was compiled. Among some 400 genotyped donors of the cohort, an average of about 240,000 unique TCR beta nucleotide sequences were sequenced per donor, 15% to 20% of them non-productive. In addition to the first cohort of several hundred subjects, a separate validation cohort of approximately 130 different subjects was used. To predict cytomegalovirus infection status, the study combined high-throughput TCR immunosequencing, statistical association of individual TCRs with disease status, and machine learning. An early release covering roughly 580 HLA-typed donors comprised roughly 300 gigabases of sequencing data and tens of millions of unique TCR sequences. Rather than drawing on any new phenotypic data, the later analysis identified candidate immune exposures from TCR beta sequences and the way those sequences occurred across donors. To study patterns of TCR occurrence, a later analysis re-analyzed previously published TCR beta repertoires from 666 donors and added high-resolution HLA genotyping. Every repertoire in the discovery cohort had been generated on one and the same sequencing platform. Typing coverage varied by locus: roughly 620-630 donors for A, B, C, DRB1 and DQB1; more than 500 for DQA1; 606 for DPA1; under 490 for DPB1. Roughly 5 DR-DQ haplotypes were handled as single units for association and clustering, since linkage in the cohort was strong.

As for this clone: What this receptor recognizes is not known. No much larger clone is present one base from it, and per-base qualities are unavailable.

The cohort consisted of fewer than 700 healthy bone marrow donors. All cohort members were sampled while nominally healthy, although unrecorded immune exposures were likely present. The donor was CMV seronegative and was included in the group of about 400 seronegative cohort members. Each donor provided a peripheral blood sample, and peripheral blood mononuclear cells were used for TCR beta sequencing. The Qiagen DNeasy Blood Extraction Kit was used to extract genomic DNA from the blood cell samples. Libraries were prepared through the immunoSEQ multiplex PCR assay. The multiplex PCR relied on a mix of 60 forward primers for TCR Vbeta segments and 13 reverse primers for TCR Jbeta segments. The CDR3 region of rearranged TCR beta genes was amplified from genomic DNA with a multiplex PCR assay. The amplified TCR beta libraries were sequenced on the Illumina HiSeq System as 87-base-pair reads. On the authors' methods: A later analysis counted about 80 million unique TCR beta chains across the 500 to 850 repertoires, and around 9.9 million of these chains were shared by at least two donors. Raw reads were error-corrected and collapsed into unique sequences by a nearest-neighbor algorithm in which closely related sequences were merged to remove PCR and sequencing errors. CDR3 sequences were aligned to IMGT reference sequences to assign V, D and J gene segments. Each retained sequence needed at least a six-nucleotide match to both a V gene segment and a J gene segment. Rearrangements were classified as productive when the CDR3 lacked stop codons and remained in frame with V and J, and all other rearrangements were classified as non-productive. Following IMGT convention, CDR3 was defined as the stretch from the second conserved V-encoded cysteine up to the conserved J-encoded phenylalanine. Sequences without an unambiguous match to a single V gene segment were excluded from the earlier analysis of almost 600 of the donors. In an earlier analysis of some 590 of the donors, a V segment was called functional when productive rearrangements were above 56.7%, and segregating when the standard deviation between donors exceeded 5%. A statistical classification framework was built for diagnosing cytomegalovirus status from the catalog of TCR beta chain sequences. A later analysis assigned V and J genes by comparing TCR nucleotide sequences with IMGT/GENE-DB human TR gene sequences. Using the TCRdist pipeline, a later analysis assigned CDR3 sequences along with most-parsimonious VDJ recombination scenarios. A later analysis defined each TCR beta chain by its CDR3 amino acid sequence plus V-gene family, and excluded reads lacking a unique V-gene family. As a way to deal with suspected cross-contamination and a sequencing artifact, a later analysis dropped nearly 600 nucleotide sequences that were highly shared and had low generation probability. In a later analysis, a clonal expansion index for each public chain was calculated from normalized within-repertoire ranks of inferred template counts. In a later analysis, generation probabilities were computed using a VDJ recombination model fitted to out-of-frame rearrangements, and the results were checked against IGoR. Hypergeometric tests were used in a later analysis to score TCR-TCR, TCR-HLA and TCR-CMV co-occurrence, with a repertoire-size bias correction applied to the TCR pairs. In a later analysis, false discovery rates were estimated by permuting HLA or CMV assignments 20 times. In a later analysis, co-occurring TCRs were grouped with DBSCAN, and TCRdist sequence similarity was added when clustering was performed within HLA-allele-positive subsets. Co-occurrence clustering excluded repertoires with fewer than 30,000 or more than 120,000 public chains, plus five with anomalous nucleotide sharing. The table was pulled from immuneACCESS by TCRdb, which kept in-frame rearrangements only. Such tables lose some clones; where checked, under half of the loss comes from unresolved V genes, and the rest has no known cause. The D gene and trimming were derived from the DNA, and the V and J assignments and clone size from that table. The sample table shows 150,000 or so clones, and approximately 69% are seen once. The top ten hold around 1.9% of the sample.

Deletion took 0 bases off V and 4 bases off J, with a span of 15 bases between the germline ends. Spanning cysteine to phenylalanine, the CDR3 consists of 16 amino acids. Left in the record is the CDR3 DNA by itself, 48 bases read in frame from the first base. The germline V gene provides CDR1 SGHDN and CDR2 FVKESK. What the study reported, not specific to this receptor: Seventeen rarely observed V segments, including chromosome 9 orphons, were excluded from the earlier analysis of several hundred of the donors because counts were too low. A further reported finding was that TCR beta sequences accurately predicted the HLA-A and HLA-B alleles for most subjects in the first cohort. Most TCR sequences were observed very rarely across donors, whereas some public TCRs were present in many individuals. Presence/absence analyses assumed roughly uniform sequencing depth across donors, an assumption that may not hold. Because some donors lacked HLA typing at each locus, the association tests relied only on the typed subset. A cluster of highly shared sequence variants was judged likely to be a technical artifact of the sequencing pipeline. The 87-base-pair reads could not distinguish some IMGT-functional V segments, including TRBV6-2 and TRBV6-3, so those segments were excluded. When HLA alleles, especially DR and DQ, strongly co-occurred, TCR associations were difficult to assign to individual alleles. Linkage disequilibrium might explain the correlated functional status among segregating V segments, but an unknown experimental factor could not be excluded. In a later genetic analysis, a missense DCLRE1C variant was associated with V-gene and J-gene trimming of TCR beta chains, and the association was replicated in an independent cohort. The authors suggested that the approach could potentially be generalized to other disease states and immunological phenotypes. According to a later analysis, TCR association rates differed among HLA loci, with DRB1 alleles showing the most associated TCRs and HLA-C alleles showing the fewest. Specific HLA alleles were associated with roughly 17,000 TCR beta sequences at a false discovery rate of 0.05 in a later analysis. In vitro tests confirmed that a few of the cytomegalovirus-associated TCR beta chains recognize cytomegalovirus antigens. According to a later analysis, parvovirus B19, influenza, CMV and Epstein-Barr virus appeared linked to several top co-occurrence clusters. According to a later analysis, most CMV-associated TCR beta chains appeared to be HLA-restricted, and the HLA associations seemed to be driven largely by CMV exposure. A later genetic analysis reported fewer N-insertions in productive TCRs among donors in an Asian-associated ancestry cluster than the approximately 670-donor mean. An earlier analysis of roughly 570 of the donors showed that most TCR beta V segments appeared in productive rearrangements either about 87% or about 30% of the time, which broadly matched IMGT annotations. The study listed approximately 150 TCR beta chains as associated with cytomegalovirus. The classifier was reported to diagnose cytomegalovirus status with high specificity and sensitivity in both the original and validation cohorts. The cohort was sequenced for TCR beta chains only, and without alpha or paired-chain data the features that could be detected were limited. CMV serostatus was the only immune exposure information available for the cohort. In a later analysis, HLA-associated TCR beta chains showed more clonal expansion and lower generation probabilities than non-associated chains that were equally common.

The sequenced material came from PBMCs. The chain uses TRBV14 and TRBJ1-2; no D gene can be assigned with confidence. The receptor was isolated from a man younger than 40 in good health and CMV-seronegative. This receptor carries the CDR3 CASSQESAGGTYGYTF. DNA sequence: TGTGCCAGCAGCCAAGAGTCGGCAGGTGGTACCTATGGCTACACCTTC. Reference TRBV14 and TRBJ1-2 genes cover what lies past the CDR3, so the full variable domain is EAGVTQFPSHSVIEKGQTVTLRCDPISGHDNLYWYRRVMGKEIKFLLHFVKESKQDESGMPNNRFLAERTGGTYSTLKVQPAELEDSGVYFCASSQESAGGTYGYTFGSGTRLTVV.